Listed below are T cell receptor beta chains from one sample, sequenced in a study of siplizumab effects on memory and regulatory T cells. Sequenced by immunoSEQ multiplex PCR; TCRdb stores in-frame clones only, minus some. The sample records 85,000 to 130,000 clones, about 91% being singletons. The sequencing sample was made of CD4+ T cells sorted from blood. The receptors originated from a human donor in good health. Some clones in this sample may be carry-over from other donors' samples. CDR3s include the opening cysteine and the closing phenylalanine or tryptophan. D genes are given only for firm matches. Rows may omit the clone size; those that give it use once, few, many or a size class.

TRBJ1-2	TRBV27	NA	TRBD1	CASSKTETGQGYTF	TGTGCCAGCTCCAAAACTGAGACAGGGCAAGGCTACACCTTC
TRBJ1-4	TRBV5-1	NA	NA	CASSLSQGIVALANEKLFF	TGCGCCAGCAGCCTATCACAGGGAATCGTTGCATTGGCTAATGAAAAACTGTTTTTT
TRBJ2-4	TRBV23-1	NA	TRBD1	CASSHDRGRVIAKNIQYF	TGCGCCAGCAGTCACGACAGGGGGCGCGTAATAGCCAAAAACATTCAGTACTTC
TRBJ2-2	TRBV10-1	NA	TRBD2	CASSETSENTGELFF	TGCGCCAGCAGTGAGACTAGCGAGAACACCGGGGAGCTGTTTTTT
TRBJ2-1	TRBV7-3	few	NA	CASSLNGDNEQFF	TGTGCCAGCAGCTTAAACGGAGACAATGAGCAGTTCTTC
TRBJ2-5	TRBV7-9	once	NA	CASRPYTQETQYF	TGTGCCAGCAGGCCGTATACCCAAGAGACCCAGTACTTC
TRBJ2-5	TRBV5-1	once	NA	CASSRAQLQPYQETQYF	TGCGCCAGTTCGAGAGCCCAACTACAACCGTACCAAGAGACCCAGTACTTC
TRBJ1-5	TRBV28	once	NA	CASSLWITGQPQHF	TGTGCCAGCAGTCTGTGGATCACAGGTCAGCCCCAGCATTTT
TRBJ2-3	TRBV4-2	NA	NA	CASSQEVSSPTDTQYF	TGTGCCAGCAGCCAAGAAGTTAGCTCTCCCACAGATACGCAGTATTTT
TRBJ2-5	TRBV6-5	NA	TRBD2	CASSYGLEYKTQYF	TGTGCCAGCAGTTACGGACTAGAATATAAGACCCAGTACTTC
TRBJ2-5	TRBV5-1	NA	NA	CASSSEYGQSTYQETQYF	TGCGCCAGCAGCTCCGAATATGGCCAGTCTACTTACCAAGAGACCCAGTACTTC
TRBJ2-7	TRBV14	once	NA	CASSQDSAIAEQYF	TGTGCCAGCAGCCAAGATTCGGCCATCGCCGAGCAGTACTTC
TRBJ2-5	TRBV19	NA	NA	CASSIEGRETQYF	TGTGCCAGTAGTATAGAAGGCAGGGAGACCCAGTACTTC
TRBJ2-7	TRBV2	NA	TRBD1	CASSLRQGIYEQYF	TGTGCCAGCAGCCTCAGACAGGGTATTTACGAGCAGTACTTC
TRBJ2-2	TRBV19	NA	NA	CATQRNTGELFF	TGTGCCACCCAACGGAACACCGGGGAGCTGTTTTTT
TRBJ2-1	TRBV7-9	NA	TRBD1	CASSFDRGPYNEQFF	TGTGCCAGCAGTTTCGACAGGGGGCCCTACAATGAGCAGTTCTTC
TRBJ2-1	TRBV7-6	NA	TRBD2	CASSIRLAGQTYNEQFF	TGTGCCAGCAGCATCCGACTAGCGGGGCAGACCTACAATGAGCAGTTCTTC
TRBJ2-3	TRBV27	once	TRBD2	CASRTSSGSGTDTQYF	TGTGCCAGCAGAACCTCTAGCGGGAGCGGCACAGATACGCAGTATTTT
TRBJ2-2	TRBV6-5	NA	NA	CASSLGQITGELFF	TGTGCCAGCAGCCTCGGACAGATCACCGGGGAGCTGTTTTTT
TRBJ2-1	TRBV11-2	NA	NA	CASSLEGDSYNEQFF	TGTGCCAGCAGCTTAGAGGGGGACTCCTACAATGAGCAGTTCTTC
TRBJ2-5	TRBV7-9	once	NA	CASSHGGGGQETQYF	TGTGCCAGCAGCCATGGTGGGGGTGGACAAGAGACCCAGTACTTC
TRBJ2-3	TRBV9	NA	TRBD2	CASSLVGTSEWGDTQYF	TGTGCCAGCAGCCTCGTAGGGACTAGCGAATGGGGAGATACGCAGTATTTT
TRBJ1-5	TRBV2	NA	NA	CASSRASGARNQPQHF	TGTGCCAGCAGTCGGGCGTCCGGGGCCAGAAATCAGCCCCAGCATTTT
TRBJ2-7	TRBV27	NA	TRBD1	CASSYTGTGLSYEQYF	TGTGCCAGCAGTTACACCGGGACAGGGCTTTCCTACGAGCAGTACTTC
TRBJ1-3	TRBV6-6	NA	TRBD1	CASSYDRVGNTIYF	TGTGCCAGCAGTTATGACAGGGTTGGAAACACCATATATTTT
TRBJ2-3	TRBV9	NA	TRBD1	CASSVGVRGNTDTQYF	TGTGCCAGCAGCGTAGGGGTCAGGGGGAACACAGATACGCAGTATTTT
TRBJ2-7	TRBV5-1	once	TRBD2	CASSLTSGRKYEQYF	TGCGCCAGCAGCCTGACTAGCGGGAGGAAGTACGAGCAGTACTTC
TRBJ2-7	TRBV2	NA	NA	CASSADSYEQYF	TGTGCCAGCAGTGCAGACAGCTACGAGCAGTACTTC
TRBJ2-4	TRBV2	few	TRBD1	CASRRGTAKAKNIQYF	TGTGCCAGCAGGCGAGGGACAGCCAAAGCCAAAAACATTCAGTACTTC
TRBJ2-2	TRBV7-3	NA	TRBD2	CASSLTSSSGTSNTGELFF	TGTGCCAGCAGCTTGACGTCGTCTAGCGGGACCTCGAACACCGGGGAGCTGTTTTTT
TRBJ1-2	TRBV7-9	NA	NA	CASSPTDLGGYTF	TGTGCCAGCAGCCCGACTGACTTGGGGGGCTACACCTTC
TRBJ2-1	TRBV5-1	NA	NA	CASSLDTGYEQFF	TGCGCCAGCAGCTTGGACACTGGTTATGAGCAGTTCTTC
TRBJ2-1	TRBV29-1	NA	NA	CSVAGASYNEQFF	TGCAGCGTTGCGGGGGCCTCCTACAATGAGCAGTTCTTC
TRBJ2-7	TRBV30	NA	TRBD1	CAWSPLGQGYYEQYF	TGTGCCTGGAGTCCCCTGGGACAGGGTTATTACGAGCAGTACTTC
TRBJ2-5	TRBV18	NA	NA	CASSARGETQYF	TGTGCCAGCTCAGCTAGGGGGGAGACCCAGTACTTC
TRBJ2-3	TRBV6-5	NA	TRBD2	CASTIRAGGRDTQYF	TGTGCCAGCACCATCCGGGCGGGAGGGCGAGATACGCAGTATTTT
TRBJ1-2	TRBV11-2	NA	NA	CASSLESYGYTF	TGTGCCAGCAGCTTAGAAAGCTATGGCTACACCTTC
TRBJ2-3	TRBV5-8	NA	TRBD1	CASSRDRGTSTDTQYF	TGTGCCAGCAGCCGCGACAGGGGCACTAGCACAGATACGCAGTATTTT
TRBJ2-7	TRBV5-6	NA	NA	CASLRGGTLWHEQYF	TGTGCCAGCCTTCGTGGAGGGACACTGTGGCACGAGCAGTACTTC
TRBJ2-7	TRBV13	NA	TRBD1	CASSLRQGFSYEQYF	TGTGCCAGCAGCCTTCGACAGGGGTTCTCCTACGAGCAGTACTTC
TRBJ1-1	TRBV5-1	NA	NA	CASSLPQGDTEAFF	TGCGCCAGCAGCTTGCCGCAGGGCGACACTGAAGCTTTCTTT
TRBJ2-3	TRBV7-9	NA	TRBD2	CASSFGTSTYADTQYF	TGTGCCAGCAGCTTCGGGACTAGCACGTACGCAGATACGCAGTATTTT
TRBJ2-4	TRBV10-3	NA	TRBD2	CAISESQREVKNIQYF	TGTGCCATCAGTGAGTCCCAGCGGGAGGTGAAAAACATTCAGTACTTC
TRBJ2-1	TRBV28	NA	TRBD2	CASRLGTSGGYNEQFF	TGTGCCAGCAGACTCGGGACTAGCGGGGGGTACAATGAGCAGTTCTTC
TRBJ2-7	TRBV23-1	NA	NA	CASSHSTDSSYEQYF	TGCGCCAGCAGTCACTCCACCGACAGCTCCTACGAGCAGTACTTC
TRBJ1-1	TRBV6-5	NA	NA	CASSLSGGDTEAFF	TGTGCCAGCAGCCTCAGTGGAGGGGACACTGAAGCTTTCTTT
TRBJ2-1	TRBV7-9	few	NA	CASSSSYFGSYNEQFF	TGTGCCAGCAGCTCCTCATATTTCGGCTCCTACAATGAGCAGTTCTTC
TRBJ2-1	TRBV10-3	NA	TRBD2	CAISEPGTSSFF	TGTGCCATCAGTGAGCCGGGGACTAGTTCCTTCTTC
TRBJ2-3	TRBV2	NA	NA	CASRRGTDTQYF	TGTGCCAGCAGGAGGGGCACAGATACGCAGTATTTT